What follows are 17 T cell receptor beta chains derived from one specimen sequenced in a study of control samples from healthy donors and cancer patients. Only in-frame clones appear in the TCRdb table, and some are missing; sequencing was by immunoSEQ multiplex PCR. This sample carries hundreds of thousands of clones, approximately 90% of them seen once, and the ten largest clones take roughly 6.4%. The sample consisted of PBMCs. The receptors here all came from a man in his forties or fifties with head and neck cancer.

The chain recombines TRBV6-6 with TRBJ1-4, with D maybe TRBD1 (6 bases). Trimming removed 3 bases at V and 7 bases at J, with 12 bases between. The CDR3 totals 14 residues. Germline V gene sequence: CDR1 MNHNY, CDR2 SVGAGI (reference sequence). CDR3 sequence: CASSYAGAGEKLFF. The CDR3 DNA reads TGTGCCAGCAGTTATGCAGGGGCTGGTGAAAAACTGTTTTTT.

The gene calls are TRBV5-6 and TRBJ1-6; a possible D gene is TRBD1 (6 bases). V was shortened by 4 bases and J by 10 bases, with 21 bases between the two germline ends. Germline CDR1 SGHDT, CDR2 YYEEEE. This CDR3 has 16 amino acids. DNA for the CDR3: TGTGCCAGCAGCGCCCTCGGGGGCCGGGCATCCTCACCCCTCCACTTT. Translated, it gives CASSALGGRASSPLHF.

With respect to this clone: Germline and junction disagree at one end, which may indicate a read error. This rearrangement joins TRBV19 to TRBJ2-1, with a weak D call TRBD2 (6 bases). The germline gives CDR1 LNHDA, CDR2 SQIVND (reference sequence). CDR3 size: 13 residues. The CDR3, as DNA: TGTGCCACTAGTGGGACTTCCTACAATGAGCAGTTCTTC. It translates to CATSGTSYNEQFF.

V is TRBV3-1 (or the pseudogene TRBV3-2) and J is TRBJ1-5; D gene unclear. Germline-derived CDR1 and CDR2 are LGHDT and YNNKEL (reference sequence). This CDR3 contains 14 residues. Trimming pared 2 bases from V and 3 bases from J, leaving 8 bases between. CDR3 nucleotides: TGTGCCAGCAGCCAAAAGCAGTCCAATCAGCCCCAGCATTTT. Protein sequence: CASSQKQSNQPQHF.

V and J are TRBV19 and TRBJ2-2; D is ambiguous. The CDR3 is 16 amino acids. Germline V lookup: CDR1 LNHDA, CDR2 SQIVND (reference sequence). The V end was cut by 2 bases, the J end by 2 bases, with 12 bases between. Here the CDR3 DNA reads TGTGCCAGTAGTATAAACTCCGGCAGTAACACCGGGGAGCTGTTTTTT. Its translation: CASSINSGSNTGELFF.

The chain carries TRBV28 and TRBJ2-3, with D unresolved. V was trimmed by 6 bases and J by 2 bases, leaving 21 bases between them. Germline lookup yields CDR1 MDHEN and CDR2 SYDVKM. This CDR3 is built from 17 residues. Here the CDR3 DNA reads TGTGCCAGCAGCCACCCCCTCGACGGGCAGGACACAGATACGCAGTATTTT. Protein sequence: CASSHPLDGQDTDTQYF. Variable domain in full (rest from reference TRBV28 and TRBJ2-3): DVKVTQSSRYLVKRTGEKVFLECVQDMDHENMFWYRQDPGLGLRLIYFSYDVKMKEKGDIPEGYSVSREKKERFSLILESASTNQTSMYLCASSHPLDGQDTDTQYFGPGTRLTVL.

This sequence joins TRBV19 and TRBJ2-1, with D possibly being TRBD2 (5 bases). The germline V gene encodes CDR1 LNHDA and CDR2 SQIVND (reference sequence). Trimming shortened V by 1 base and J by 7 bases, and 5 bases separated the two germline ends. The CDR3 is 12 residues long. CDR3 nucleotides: TGTGCCAGTAGTATAGGAGGGAATGAGCAGTTCTTC. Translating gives CASSIGGNEQFF.

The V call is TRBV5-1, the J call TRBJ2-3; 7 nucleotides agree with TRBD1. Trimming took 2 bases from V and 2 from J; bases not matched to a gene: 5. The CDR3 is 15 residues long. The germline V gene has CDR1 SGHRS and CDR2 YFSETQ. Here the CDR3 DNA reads TGCGCCAGCAGCTTAGGACAGGTTCCCACAGATACGCAGTATTTT. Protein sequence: CASSLGQVPTDTQYF.

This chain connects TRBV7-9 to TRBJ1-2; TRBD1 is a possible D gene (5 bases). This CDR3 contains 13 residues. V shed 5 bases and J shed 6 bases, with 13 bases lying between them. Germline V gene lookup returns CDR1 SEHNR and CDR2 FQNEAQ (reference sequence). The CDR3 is CASSHGQGNGYTF. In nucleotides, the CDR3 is TGTGCCAGCAGCCACGGGCAGGGCAATGGCTACACCTTC.

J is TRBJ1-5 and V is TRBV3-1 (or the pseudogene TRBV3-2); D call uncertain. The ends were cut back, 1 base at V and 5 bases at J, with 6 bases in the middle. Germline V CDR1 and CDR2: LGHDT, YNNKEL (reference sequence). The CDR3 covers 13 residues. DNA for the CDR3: TGTGCCAGCAGCCAAGGTACGCATCAGCCCCAGCATTTT. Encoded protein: CASSQGTHQPQHF.

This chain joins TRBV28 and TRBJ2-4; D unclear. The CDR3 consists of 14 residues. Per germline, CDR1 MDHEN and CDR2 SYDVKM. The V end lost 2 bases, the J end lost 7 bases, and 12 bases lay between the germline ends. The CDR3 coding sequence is TGTGCCAGCAGTTTACCCGGCAGCCGCAACATTCAGTACTTC. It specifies CASSLPGSRNIQYF.

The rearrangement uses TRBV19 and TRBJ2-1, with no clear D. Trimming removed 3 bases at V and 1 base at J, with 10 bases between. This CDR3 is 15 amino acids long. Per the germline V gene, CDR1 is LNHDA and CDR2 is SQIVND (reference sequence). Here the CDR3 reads CASSIEAQSYNEQFF. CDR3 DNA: TGTGCCAGTAGTATCGAGGCGCAGTCCTACAATGAGCAGTTCTTC.

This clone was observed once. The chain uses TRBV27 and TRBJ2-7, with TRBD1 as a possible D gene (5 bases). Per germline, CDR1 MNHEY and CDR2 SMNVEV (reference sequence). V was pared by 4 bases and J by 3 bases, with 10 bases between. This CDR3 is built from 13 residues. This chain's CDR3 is CASSSRQYYEQYF. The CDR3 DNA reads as TGTGCCAGCAGTTCCAGACAGTACTACGAGCAGTACTTC.

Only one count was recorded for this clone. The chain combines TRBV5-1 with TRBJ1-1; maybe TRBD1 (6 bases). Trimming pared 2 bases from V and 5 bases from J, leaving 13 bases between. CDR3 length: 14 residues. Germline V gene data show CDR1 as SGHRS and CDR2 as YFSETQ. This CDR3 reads CASSFNREGTEAFF. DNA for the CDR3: TGCGCCAGCAGCTTCAACAGGGAGGGAACTGAAGCTTTCTTT.

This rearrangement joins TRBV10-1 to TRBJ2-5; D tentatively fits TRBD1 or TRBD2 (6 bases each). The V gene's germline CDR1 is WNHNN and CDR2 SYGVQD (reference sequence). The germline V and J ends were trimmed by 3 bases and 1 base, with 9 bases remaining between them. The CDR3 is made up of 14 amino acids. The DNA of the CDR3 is TGCGCCAGCAGTGAAGGGGGGTCCCAAGAGACCCAGTACTTC. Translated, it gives CASSEGGSQETQYF.

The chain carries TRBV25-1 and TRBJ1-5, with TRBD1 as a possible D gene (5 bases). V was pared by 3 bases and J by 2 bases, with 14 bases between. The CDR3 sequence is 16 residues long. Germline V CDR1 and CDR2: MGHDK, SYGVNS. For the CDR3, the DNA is TGTGCCAGCAGTGACGGGGGACGTGGGCGCAATCAGCCCCAGCATTTT. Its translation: CASSDGGRGRNQPQHF. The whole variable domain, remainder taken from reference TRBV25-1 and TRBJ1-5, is EADIYQTPRYLVIGTGKKITLECSQTMGHDKMYWYQQDPGMELHLIHYSYGVNSTEKGDLSSESTVSRIRTEHFPLTLESARPSHTSQYLCASSDGGRGRNQPQHFGDGTRLSIL.

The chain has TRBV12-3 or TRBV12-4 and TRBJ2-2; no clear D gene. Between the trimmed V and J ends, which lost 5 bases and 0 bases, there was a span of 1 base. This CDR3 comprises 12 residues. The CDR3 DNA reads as TGTGCCAGCAGTACGAACACCGGGGAGCTGTTTTTT. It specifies CASSTNTGELFF.